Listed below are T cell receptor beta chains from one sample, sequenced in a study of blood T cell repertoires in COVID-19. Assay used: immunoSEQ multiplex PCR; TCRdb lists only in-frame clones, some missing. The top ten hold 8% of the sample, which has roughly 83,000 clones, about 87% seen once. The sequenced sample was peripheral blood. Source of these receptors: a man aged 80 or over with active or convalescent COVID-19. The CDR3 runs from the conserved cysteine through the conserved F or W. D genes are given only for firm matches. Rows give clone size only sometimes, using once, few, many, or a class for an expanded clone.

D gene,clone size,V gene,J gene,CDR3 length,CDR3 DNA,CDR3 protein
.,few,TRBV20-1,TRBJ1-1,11,TGCAGTGCTAAAGGGGGCACTGAAGCTTTCTTT,CSAKGGTEAFF
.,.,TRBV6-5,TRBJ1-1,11,TGTGCCAGCAGGCAGATCACTGAAGCTTTCTTT,CASRQITEAFF
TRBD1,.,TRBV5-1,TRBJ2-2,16,TGCGCCAGCAGCCAGGACAGGGTCACGAACACCGGGGAGCTGTTTTTT,CASSQDRVTNTGELFF
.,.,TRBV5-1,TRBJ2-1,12,TGCGCCAGCAGCTTCACTACCAATGAGCAGTTCTTC,CASSFTTNEQFF
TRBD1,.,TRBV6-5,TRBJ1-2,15,TGTGCCAGCAGGAAAGACAGGGAAGGCCTCTATGGCTACACCTTC,CASRKDREGLYGYTF
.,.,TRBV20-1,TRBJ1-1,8,TGCAGTGCTGCCGAGGCTTTCTTT,CSAAEAFF
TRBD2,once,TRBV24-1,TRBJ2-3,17,TGTGCCACCAGTGACCCCGGGACTAGCGGGAGAACAGATACGCAGTATTTT,CATSDPGTSGRTDTQYF
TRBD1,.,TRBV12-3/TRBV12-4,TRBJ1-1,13,TGTGCCAGCAGGCGAACAGGGGGCACTGAAGCTTTCTTT,CASRRTGGTEAFF
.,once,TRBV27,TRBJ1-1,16,TGTGCCAGCAGTCTCCAGGGAGGGGAAATGAACACTGAAGCTTTCTTT,CASSLQGGEMNTEAFF
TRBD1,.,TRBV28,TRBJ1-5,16,TGTGCCAGCAGTCCCGGGACAGGGGCTCGAGGACAGCCCCAGCATTTT,CASSPGTGARGQPQHF
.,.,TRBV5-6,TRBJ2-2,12,TGTGCCAGCAGCTGGGGGGTCTGGGAGCTGTTTTTT,CASSWGVWELFF
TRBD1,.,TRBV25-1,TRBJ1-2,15,TGTGCCAGCAGTGATTACAGGGGGGCCTACTATGGCTACACCTTC,CASSDYRGAYYGYTF
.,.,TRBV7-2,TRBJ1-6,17,TGTGCCAGCAGTTCGGGGGCAGCCGGGAGGCACAATTCACCCCTCCACTTT,CASSSGAAGRHNSPLHF
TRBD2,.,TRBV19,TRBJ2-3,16,TGTGCCAGTAGTATAGCGACTAGCGGGGACACAGATACGCAGTATTTT,CASSIATSGDTDTQYF
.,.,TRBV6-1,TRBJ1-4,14,TGTGCCAGCAGTGAAGGCTCGGCTAATGAAAAACTGTTTTTT,CASSEGSANEKLFF
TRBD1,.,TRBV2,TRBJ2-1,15,TGTGCCAGCAAGGACAGGGGGAGCTCCTACAATGAGCAGTTCTTC,CASKDRGSSYNEQFF
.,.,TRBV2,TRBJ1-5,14,TGTGCCAGCTCCCGGGACAAACCGAATCAGCCCCAGCATTTT,CASSRDKPNQPQHF
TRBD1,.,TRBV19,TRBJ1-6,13,TGTGCCAGTAGCGGGACAGGGGGTACACCCCTCCACTTT,CASSGTGGTPLHF
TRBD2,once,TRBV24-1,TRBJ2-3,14,TGTGCCACCAGTTTTAGCGGGGGGGCAGATACGCAGTATTTT,CATSFSGGADTQYF
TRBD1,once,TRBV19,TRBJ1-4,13,TGTGCCAGTAGCCCGGACAGGGTGGGAAAACTGTTTTTT,CASSPDRVGKLFF
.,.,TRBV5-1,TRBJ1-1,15,TGCGCCAGCAACCCATCGGGACATCAGAACACTGAAGCTTTCTTT,CASNPSGHQNTEAFF
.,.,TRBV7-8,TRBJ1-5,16,TGTGCCAGCAGCCCCTGGGGACTGCATAGCAATCAGCCCCAGCATTTT,CASSPWGLHSNQPQHF
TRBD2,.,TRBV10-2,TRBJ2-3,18,TGCGCCAGCACCCGTCCCGGGACTAGCGGGAGGGTGGCAGATACGCAGTATTTT,CASTRPGTSGRVADTQYF
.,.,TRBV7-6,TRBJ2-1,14,TGTGCCAGCAGCTTGGGCAGACCTTACAATGAGCAGTTCTTC,CASSLGRPYNEQFF
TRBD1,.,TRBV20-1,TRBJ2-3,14,TGCAGTGCTAGTGACAGGGGACCCACAGATACGCAGTATTTT,CSASDRGPTDTQYF
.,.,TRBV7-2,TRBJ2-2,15,TGTGCCAGCAGCACGGGACTTACGAACACCGGGGAGCTGTTTTTT,CASSTGLTNTGELFF
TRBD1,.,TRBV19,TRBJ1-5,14,TGTGCCAGTACCTCCGACAGGGGAGGACAGCCCCAGCATTTT,CASTSDRGGQPQHF
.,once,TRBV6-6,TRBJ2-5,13,TGTGCCAGCACCCTAAGCATTCAAGAGACCCAGTACTTC,CASTLSIQETQYF
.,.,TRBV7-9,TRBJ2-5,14,TGTGCCAGCAGCCAAACAGGGTTTTCAGAGACCCAGTACTTC,CASSQTGFSETQYF
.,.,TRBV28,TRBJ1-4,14,TGTGCCAGCAGGATAGGACAGTGGTACGAAAAACTGTTTTTT,CASRIGQWYEKLFF
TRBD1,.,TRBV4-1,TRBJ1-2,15,TGCGCCAGCAGCCACGCGGACAGGGGTAACTATGGCTACACCTTC,CASSHADRGNYGYTF
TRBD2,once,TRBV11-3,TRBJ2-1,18,TGTGCCAGCAGCTTAGATGGGGGGGAGGGGCCAGGCTCCAATGAGCAGTTCTTC,CASSLDGGEGPGSNEQFF
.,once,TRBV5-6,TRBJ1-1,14,TGTGCCAGCAGCTTGGGCCGACAGAACACTGAAGCTTTCTTT,CASSLGRQNTEAFF
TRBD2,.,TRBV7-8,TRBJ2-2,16,TGTGCCAGCAGCCTCCTAGCGGGGTTTAACACCGGGGAGCTGTTTTTT,CASSLLAGFNTGELFF
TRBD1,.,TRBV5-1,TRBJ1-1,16,TGCGCCAGCAGCTTGGGGGTGGGACAGATGAACACTGAAGCTTTCTTT,CASSLGVGQMNTEAFF
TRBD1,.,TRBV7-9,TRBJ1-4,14,TGTGCCAGCAGCTTAACGACAGGGATTGAAAAACTGTTTTTT,CASSLTTGIEKLFF
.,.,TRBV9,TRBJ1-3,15,TGTGCCAGCAGCCCTATGGGGGGTTCTGGAAACACCATATATTTT,CASSPMGGSGNTIYF
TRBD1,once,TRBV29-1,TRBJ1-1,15,TGCAGCGTTAAACCCGGGACAGGGGTCGGCACTGAAGCTTTCTTT,CSVKPGTGVGTEAFF
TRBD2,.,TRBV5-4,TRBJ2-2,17,TGTGCCAGCAGCTTGTACGGGGGGGTAGTGAACACCGGGGAGCTGTTTTTT,CASSLYGGVVNTGELFF
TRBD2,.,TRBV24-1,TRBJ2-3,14,TGTGCCACCAGCGAGCGGGGGGGGCCAGATACGCAGTATTTT,CATSERGGPDTQYF
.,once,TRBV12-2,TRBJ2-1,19,TGTGCAAGTCGCTTATTGGCGCCGGGGACTAGCGGGAGTACCGATGAGCAGTTCTTC,CASRLLAPGTSGSTDEQFF
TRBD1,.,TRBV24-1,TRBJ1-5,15,TGTGCCACCAGTGACAGGACAGGAGGTAATCAGCCCCAGCATTTT,CATSDRTGGNQPQHF